The 11 T cell receptor beta chains reported below all come from one sample, sequenced in a study of response to subunit inactivated influenza vaccine. TCRdb itself ran the RT-PCR reads through MiXCR, one entry per CDR3 protein. The data contain fewer than 600,000 distinct CDR3 sequences, 7.2% of them singletons. Source: PBMCs from blood, taken less than 30 months after vaccination. The receptors derive from a man aged 45 to 75 who received an inactivated influenza vaccine.

This clonotype was seen only a few times. The chain employs TRBV24-1 and TRBJ2-1; D is uncertain. Looked up from germline, CDR1 is KGHDR and CDR2 is SFDVKD. Between the trimmed V and J ends, which lost 6 bases and 5 bases, there was a span of 7 bases. The CDR3 extends over 12 amino acids. The CDR3 nucleotides are TGTGCCACCAGTTACAGAAACAATGAGCAGTTCTTC. This gives the protein CATSYRNNEQFF.

This clonotype appeared a few times. V gene TRBV29-1 combines with J gene TRBJ1-2; D unresolved. The CDR3 runs to 12 residues. Trimming removed 2 bases from V and 3 bases from J, with 7 bases in between. The germline CDR1 and CDR2 sequences are SQVTM and ANQGSEA. The CDR3 sequence: CSVENSDYGYTF. As DNA, the CDR3 is TGCAGCGTTGAAAATTCGGACTATGGCTACACCTTC.

This clonotype appeared a few times. The chain is built from TRBV20-1 and TRBJ2-3; 7 bases match TRBD1. The germline V gene encodes CDR1 DFQATT and CDR2 SNEGSKA (reference sequence). V lost 4 bases, J lost 2 bases, and 9 bases stayed unmatched. There are 15 residues in the CDR3. The CDR3 nucleotides read TGCAGTGCTACAAGGACAGGATTTTCCACAGATACGCAGTATTTT. Residues: CSATRTGFSTDTQYF.

The rearrangement joins TRBV4-1 to TRBJ2-1, with 9 positions matching TRBD1. This CDR3 has 15 residues. Germline lookup yields CDR1 MGHRA and CDR2 YSYEKL. The junction had 9 bases not matched to a gene; V was cut back by 3 bases and J by 9 bases. This chain's CDR3 is CASSHGINRGLEQFF. In DNA, the CDR3 is TGCGCCAGCAGCCACGGGATCAACAGGGGGCTTGAGCAGTTCTTC.

The CDR3: CASSKPKDSLYGYTF. The DNA of the CDR3 is TGTGCCAGCAGCAAACCAAAAGACAGCCTCTATGGCTACACCTTC. The chain recombines TRBV21-1 with TRBJ1-2; TRBD1 is the table's D call, not checked against the DNA. TRBV21-1 is a pseudogene segment. This CDR3 spans 15 amino acids.

In this sample, this clonotype turned up many times. The J gene is TRBJ2-2, the V gene TRBV10-3; D is unresolved. The V and J ends lost 3 bases and 5 bases respectively, with 4 bases between them. The CDR3 totals 12 residues. Germline V gene data show CDR1 as ENHRY and CDR2 as SYGVKD. CDR3 coding DNA: TGTGCCATCAGTGAAGGAACCGGGGAGCTGTTTTTT. This codes for CAISEGTGELFF.

This clonotype was observed at least ten times. CDR3 sequence reads: CASSLLSGAEAFF. Here the CDR3 DNA reads TGCGCCAGCAGCTTGCTTTCGGGAGCTGAAGCTTTCTTT. The chain combines TRBV5-1 with TRBJ1-1, with D hard to call. Trimming removed 1 base from V and 6 bases from J, with 10 bases in between. The CDR3 contains 13 residues. Germline V gives CDR1 SGHRS, CDR2 YFSETQ.

This clonotype was counted ten times or more. V gene TRBV11-2 combines with J gene TRBJ2-1; 11 positions match TRBD2. This CDR3 comprises 16 residues. J was trimmed by 4 bases and V by 3 bases; bases with no gene match: 5. Germline V gene data show CDR1 as SGHAT and CDR2 as FQNNGV. The CDR3 is CASSFPLAGDYNEQFF. The CDR3, as DNA: TGTGCCAGCAGCTTTCCACTAGCGGGAGATTACAATGAGCAGTTCTTC.

In this sample, this clonotype turned up a few times. This sequence joins TRBV20-1 and TRBJ1-5; a possible D gene is TRBD1 (6 bases). CDR1 and CDR2 from the germline V gene are DFQATT and SNEGSKA (reference sequence). The ends were cut back, 2 bases at V and 4 bases at J, with 9 bases in the middle. The CDR3 is 13 amino acids. DNA of the CDR3: TGCAGTGCTAGACAGGGGACAAATCAGCCCCAGCATTTT. It encodes CSARQGTNQPQHF.

This clonotype was detected a few times. This chain uses TRBV20-1 with TRBJ2-7; 13 bases match TRBD2. The V and J ends lost 6 bases and 2 bases, in that order; junction bases with no gene match: 7. The germline V gene encodes CDR1 DFQATT and CDR2 SNEGSKA (reference sequence). There are 15 residues in the CDR3. CDR3 coding DNA: TGCAGTGCCTCCGGGACTAGCGGGGTCCCCTACGAGCAGTACTTC. It encodes CSASGTSGVPYEQYF.

This clonotype was found many times. The chain uses TRBV9 and TRBJ2-7, with D tentatively TRBD1 (5 bases). From germline, CDR1 is SGDLS and CDR2 YYNGEE. CDR3 length: 15 amino acids. V was clipped by 4 bases and J by 0 bases, with 14 bases between them. The CDR3 sequence is CASSPQAGFSYEQYF. CDR3 DNA sequence: TGTGCCAGCAGCCCGCAGGCAGGGTTCTCCTACGAGCAGTACTTC. The variable domain in full, with the rest retrieved from reference TRBV9 and TRBJ2-7, is DSGVTQTPKHLITATGQRVTLRCSPRSGDLSVYWYQQSLDQGLQFLIQYYNGEERAKGNILERFSAQQFPDLHSELNLSSLELGDSALYFCASSPQAGFSYEQYFGPGTRLTVT.